This is a list of T cell receptor beta chains from one sample in a study of T cell changes during pregnancy in multiple sclerosis. The repertoire was sequenced with immunoSEQ multiplex PCR; TCRdb's copy has only in-frame clones and lacks some. The sample holds 35,000 to 45,000 clones, roughly 91% seen once. Sequenced here: CD4+ T cells from peripheral blood mononuclear cells, sampled in the second trimester of pregnancy. These receptors came from a female donor in good health, enrolled as a control in a pregnancy study. CDR3s include the opening cysteine and the closing phenylalanine or tryptophan. Fields, in order: D gene, clone size, J gene, V gene, CDR3 DNA, CDR3 protein. A D gene is named only where the DNA matches it firmly. Some rows have no size entry. The others give once, few or many, or a class for an expanded clone.

D gene: TRBD1
clone size: -
J gene: TRBJ2-1
V gene: TRBV7-6
CDR3 DNA: TGTGCCAGCAGCTCGACAGGGGACCCCTACAATGAGCAGTTCTTC
CDR3 protein: CASSSTGDPYNEQFF

D gene: -
clone size: -
J gene: TRBJ2-1
V gene: TRBV21-1
CDR3 DNA: TGTGCCAGCAGCAAGTGGCTAGCGGGACTTCTATCCTACAATGAGCAGTTCTTC
CDR3 protein: CASSKWLAGLLSYNEQFF

D gene: TRBD1
clone size: -
J gene: TRBJ1-2
V gene: TRBV28
CDR3 DNA: TGTGCCAGCAGTCGCAGACAGGGGTTGGGCTATGGCTACACCTTC
CDR3 protein: CASSRRQGLGYGYTF

D gene: TRBD1
clone size: -
J gene: TRBJ2-3
V gene: TRBV15
CDR3 DNA: TGTGCCACCAGCACATTCCTACAGGGGACCAGGGCAGATACGCAGTATTTT
CDR3 protein: CATSTFLQGTRADTQYF

D gene: -
clone size: -
J gene: TRBJ1-2
V gene: TRBV15
CDR3 DNA: TGTGCCACCAGCAGGACCCGGGACAATGGCTACACCTTC
CDR3 protein: CATSRTRDNGYTF

D gene: TRBD1
clone size: once
J gene: TRBJ1-2
V gene: TRBV29-1
CDR3 DNA: TGCAGCGTTTCGACAGGGGTTCAAGGCTACACCTTC
CDR3 protein: CSVSTGVQGYTF

D gene: -
clone size: -
J gene: TRBJ2-3
V gene: TRBV7-6
CDR3 DNA: TGTGCCAGCAGCTTACGGGTTCGAGGGACTGTTCGGGATACGCAGTATTTT
CDR3 protein: CASSLRVRGTVRDTQYF

D gene: -
clone size: once
J gene: TRBJ1-5
V gene: TRBV15
CDR3 DNA: TGTGCCACCAGCAGAGGTGAGCTCCAGGGACAGCCCCAGCATTTT
CDR3 protein: CATSRGELQGQPQHF

D gene: -
clone size: few
J gene: TRBJ1-3
V gene: TRBV5-3
CDR3 DNA: TGTGCCAGAAGCTTGCCCCGAGTCGGGAACACCATATATTTT
CDR3 protein: CARSLPRVGNTIYF

D gene: TRBD1
clone size: -
J gene: TRBJ2-7
V gene: TRBV18
CDR3 DNA: TGTGCCAGCTCACCACTGGGACAGGGAACCTACGAGCAGTACTTC
CDR3 protein: CASSPLGQGTYEQYF

D gene: -
clone size: -
J gene: TRBJ1-2
V gene: TRBV19
CDR3 DNA: TGTGCCAGTAGTATAACCCCACCACAGGGTCAATATGGCTACACCTTC
CDR3 protein: CASSITPPQGQYGYTF

D gene: TRBD1
clone size: -
J gene: TRBJ2-1
V gene: TRBV9
CDR3 DNA: TGTGCCAGCAGCGTATTGTCGACAGGGAATGAGCAGTTCTTC
CDR3 protein: CASSVLSTGNEQFF

D gene: TRBD2
clone size: -
J gene: TRBJ2-1
V gene: TRBV7-9
CDR3 DNA: TGTGCCAGCAGCCCTCGGACTAGCTCCTACAATGAGCAGTTCTTC
CDR3 protein: CASSPRTSSYNEQFF

D gene: -
clone size: once
J gene: TRBJ2-3
V gene: TRBV28
CDR3 DNA: TGTGCCAGCACCTTGGGGGGGGCGGGAACGCAGTATTTT
CDR3 protein: CASTLGGAGTQYF

D gene: -
clone size: -
J gene: TRBJ1-1
V gene: TRBV28
CDR3 DNA: TGTGCCAGCAGTACTAGGGTACTTAAAGCTTTCTTT
CDR3 protein: CASSTRVLKAFF

D gene: TRBD1
clone size: -
J gene: TRBJ2-6
V gene: TRBV4-2
CDR3 DNA: TGTGCCAGCAGGCGGGGACAGGGGGGGTCTGGGGCCAACGTCCTGACTTTC
CDR3 protein: CASRRGQGGSGANVLTF

D gene: TRBD1
clone size: once
J gene: TRBJ2-7
V gene: TRBV5-1
CDR3 DNA: TGCGCCAGCAGCTCAGGGACAGGGAAATCCTACGAGCAGTACTTC
CDR3 protein: CASSSGTGKSYEQYF

D gene: -
clone size: -
J gene: TRBJ1-2
V gene: TRBV28
CDR3 DNA: TGTGCCAGCAGTATCTCGGGTCTACGGGGCTACACCTTC
CDR3 protein: CASSISGLRGYTF

D gene: -
clone size: -
J gene: TRBJ2-1
V gene: TRBV7-3
CDR3 DNA: TGTGCCAGCAGCGCACACCGGCCCGGCTCGACTCCGTTTACGAATGAGCAGTTCTTC
CDR3 protein: CASSAHRPGSTPFTNEQFF

D gene: TRBD2
clone size: -
J gene: TRBJ2-1
V gene: TRBV7-9
CDR3 DNA: TGTGCCAGCAGCTTAGGGGGTAGCGGGTTACATGAGCAGTTCTTC
CDR3 protein: CASSLGGSGLHEQFF

D gene: TRBD2
clone size: -
J gene: TRBJ2-3
V gene: TRBV5-1
CDR3 DNA: TGCGCCAGCAGAAGGCTAGCGGGAGAAGATACGCAGTATTTT
CDR3 protein: CASRRLAGEDTQYF

D gene: -
clone size: -
J gene: TRBJ1-5
V gene: TRBV10-2
CDR3 DNA: TGCGCCAGCAGTGTAAACAGAAATCAGCCCCAGCATTTT
CDR3 protein: CASSVNRNQPQHF

D gene: -
clone size: once
J gene: TRBJ2-3
V gene: TRBV7-2
CDR3 DNA: TGTGCCAGCAGCTCCGGTGGGGGGGGCGATACGCAGTATTTT
CDR3 protein: CASSSGGGGDTQYF

D gene: TRBD2
clone size: -
J gene: TRBJ2-3
V gene: TRBV9
CDR3 DNA: TGTGCCAGCAGCGTAGAACTAGCGGGGGGAGCCTACACAGATACGCAGTATTTT
CDR3 protein: CASSVELAGGAYTDTQYF

D gene: -
clone size: -
J gene: TRBJ1-5
V gene: TRBV6-6
CDR3 DNA: TGTGCCAGCAGTTACGAGGGTTTACGCAATCAGCCCCAGCATTTT
CDR3 protein: CASSYEGLRNQPQHF

D gene: -
clone size: -
J gene: TRBJ2-5
V gene: TRBV5-1
CDR3 DNA: TGCGCCAGTTATCGGGACTTCCAATCGGGGACCCAGTACTTC
CDR3 protein: CASYRDFQSGTQYF

D gene: -
clone size: -
J gene: TRBJ1-3
V gene: TRBV2
CDR3 DNA: TGTGCCAGCAGCCCCGGGACTCCTGGAAACACCATATATTTT
CDR3 protein: CASSPGTPGNTIYF

D gene: TRBD2
clone size: -
J gene: TRBJ2-1
V gene: TRBV7-9
CDR3 DNA: TGTGCCAGCAGCCCCACCTACCTAACTAGCGGGAGTTTCGATGAGCAGTTCTTC
CDR3 protein: CASSPTYLTSGSFDEQFF

D gene: -
clone size: -
J gene: TRBJ1-5
V gene: TRBV6-1
CDR3 DNA: TGTGCCAGCAGTACCACCCGGGGAAGCAATCAGCCCCAGCATTTT
CDR3 protein: CASSTTRGSNQPQHF

D gene: -
clone size: -
J gene: TRBJ1-1
V gene: TRBV6-4
CDR3 DNA: TGTGCCAGCAGGGCAGGCTTTGACACTGAAGCTTTCTTT
CDR3 protein: CASRAGFDTEAFF

D gene: -
clone size: -
J gene: TRBJ2-7
V gene: TRBV6-1
CDR3 DNA: TGTGCCACCGTTGAAGGCGGAGGCGGGGCCAGGGAGCAGTACTTC
CDR3 protein: CATVEGGGGAREQYF

D gene: -
clone size: -
J gene: TRBJ1-2
V gene: TRBV19
CDR3 DNA: TGTGCCAGTACAGCTAACTATGGCTACACCTTC
CDR3 protein: CASTANYGYTF

D gene: TRBD2
clone size: -
J gene: TRBJ2-1
V gene: TRBV5-5
CDR3 DNA: TGTGCCAGCAGCCAGATCCCTCCGACTAGCGGGTTTAGCCAGAAGTTCTTC
CDR3 protein: CASSQIPPTSGFSQKFF

D gene: TRBD1
clone size: few
J gene: TRBJ2-1
V gene: TRBV5-1
CDR3 DNA: TGCGCCAGCAGCTTCAGACAGGGGGATGAGCAGTTCTTC
CDR3 protein: CASSFRQGDEQFF

D gene: -
clone size: -
J gene: TRBJ2-7
V gene: TRBV28
CDR3 DNA: TGTGCCAGCGCTAGCGCAAATACCGGGCACTCCTACGAGCAGTACTTC
CDR3 protein: CASASANTGHSYEQYF

D gene: TRBD2
clone size: -
J gene: TRBJ2-1
V gene: TRBV5-4
CDR3 DNA: TGTGCCAGCAGCTCTGCTAGCGGGGGCCTCGGGGAGCAGTTCTTC
CDR3 protein: CASSSASGGLGEQFF

D gene: TRBD2
clone size: -
J gene: TRBJ2-5
V gene: TRBV7-2
CDR3 DNA: TGTGCCAGCAGCTTCATCCGGGGGGGAGAGACCCAGTACTTC
CDR3 protein: CASSFIRGGETQYF

D gene: TRBD1
clone size: -
J gene: TRBJ1-2
V gene: TRBV15
CDR3 DNA: TGTGCCACCAGCAGAGATGTGAGACAGGGGGCGTCTGGCTACACCTTC
CDR3 protein: CATSRDVRQGASGYTF

D gene: -
clone size: -
J gene: TRBJ1-2
V gene: TRBV18
CDR3 DNA: TGTGCCAGCTCACCGCCGAGGGGAGGTAACTATGGCTACACCTTC
CDR3 protein: CASSPPRGGNYGYTF

D gene: TRBD2
clone size: -
J gene: TRBJ2-3
V gene: TRBV7-9
CDR3 DNA: TGTGCCAGCAGCTTTCTGAGCGGGAGGGGCGTAGATACGCAGTATTTT
CDR3 protein: CASSFLSGRGVDTQYF

D gene: TRBD1
clone size: -
J gene: TRBJ2-5
V gene: TRBV6-1
CDR3 DNA: TGTGCCAGCAGACAACAGACAGGGGTAGAGACCCAGTACTTC
CDR3 protein: CASRQQTGVETQYF

D gene: -
clone size: once
J gene: TRBJ2-5
V gene: TRBV7-2
CDR3 DNA: TGTGCCAGCAGCACTCCGACAGAGAAGAAGTACTTC
CDR3 protein: CASSTPTEKKYF

D gene: TRBD2
clone size: once
J gene: TRBJ2-5
V gene: TRBV29-1
CDR3 DNA: TGCAGCGTTGGGGCTAGCGGGGAGACCCAGTACTTC
CDR3 protein: CSVGASGETQYF